This TCR beta chain was sequenced during a study of blood T cell repertoires in COVID-19. Overall study: Italy, Spain and the United States were the sources of the convalescent and acute COVID-19 samples. From T cells, B-cell-depleted T cells, or PBMCs came the material, which was cDNA or gDNA.

Per the authors' pipeline: How many nucleated cells were present was estimated from reference gene primer amplification. TCRdb's table, derived via immunoSEQ multiplex PCR, lists solely in-frame clones and lacks some. V and J calls and clone size follow that table, whereas D and trimming were derived from the DNA. This sample has about 200,000 clones, with roughly 85% found just once. J was trimmed by 3 bases and V by 0 bases; bases with no gene match: 11. The CDR3 runs to 18 residues. Germline V lookup: CDR1 SGHRS, CDR2 YFSETQ. The sequenced sample consisted of peripheral blood. The V call is TRBV5-1, the J call TRBJ2-7; 11 nucleotides align to TRBD2. The TCR was taken from a man aged 30 to 39 who had recovered from COVID-19. CDR3 sequence reads: CASSLASGGPTRIYEQYF. CDR3 bases: TGCGCCAGCAGCTTGGCTAGCGGGGGGCCCACCCGGATCTACGAGCAGTACTTC.